This TCR beta chain was recorded in a study of shared clonotypes between healthy human individuals. Across the whole study: The plates for each donor numbered three CD4 naive, three CD4 memory, two CD8 naive and one CD8 memory. Study-level results: Relative to memory subsets, naive subsets generally showed larger estimated richness.

Genomic DNA per cell subset filled all wells of several immunoSEQ plates. Data came from immunoSEQ multiplex PCR; TCRdb stores just in-frame clones and leaves some out. Seen here are under 1,900,000 clones, 98% observed once, and the top ten hold 0.3% to 0.45%. The split of CD4+ cells yielded CD45RA+ naive and CD45RA-negative memory subsets. A word on this clone: Its target is unknown.

Trimming cost V 3 bases and J 6 bases; bases outside gene matches: 6. The length of the CDR3 is 15 residues. Germline CDR1 is SGHRS and CDR2 is YFSETQ. The sample consisted of naive CD4+ T cells sorted from blood. Subset in this sample: CD45RA+ positively selected. This TCR was sampled from a man under 40 in good health. V is TRBV5-1 and J is TRBJ2-3, with 11 bases aligning to TRBD2. CDR3 sequence (DNA): TGCGCCAGCAGCTATAGCGGGAGGGAATTGGATACGCAGTATTTT. Encoded protein: CASSYSGRELDTQYF.